The source of this TCR beta chain is a study of blood T cell repertoires in COVID-19. At the level of the study: The origin of the acute and convalescent COVID-19 samples was the United States, Italy and Spain. PBMCs, B-cell-depleted T cells, or T cells were the source of the cDNA or gDNA that made up the material.

Per germline, CDR1 MNHEY and CDR2 SMNVEV (reference sequence). Unmatched junction bases numbered 10, after V lost 3 bases and J lost 2 bases. The length of the CDR3 is 17 residues. In the study's own analysis: The assay estimated nucleated cells by amplifying reference gene primers. Profiling relied on immunoSEQ multiplex PCR, and the TCRdb table lists in-frame clones only, not all of them. Clonal size and the V and J genes are those of that table, whereas D and trimming came from the DNA. Counted here are roughly 150,000 clones, 80% to 90% occurring once; the ten biggest clones make up less than 4%.

The specimen sequenced was peripheral blood. The chain couples TRBV27 to TRBJ1-1; 9 positions match TRBD1. The source is a woman aged 55-70 years with active COVID-19. CDR3 loop: CASSFTGGTGKNTEAFF. The CDR3, as DNA: TGTGCCAGCAGTTTCACCGGAGGGACAGGGAAAAACACTGAAGCTTTCTTT.